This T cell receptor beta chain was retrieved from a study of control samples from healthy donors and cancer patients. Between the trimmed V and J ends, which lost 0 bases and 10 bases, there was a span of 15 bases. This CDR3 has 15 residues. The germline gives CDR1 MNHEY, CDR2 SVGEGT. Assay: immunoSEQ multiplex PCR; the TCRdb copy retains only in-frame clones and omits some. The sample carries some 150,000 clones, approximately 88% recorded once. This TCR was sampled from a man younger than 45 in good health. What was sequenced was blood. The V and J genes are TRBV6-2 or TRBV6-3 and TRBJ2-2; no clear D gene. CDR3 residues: CASSYSNGLMEELFF. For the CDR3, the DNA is TGTGCCAGCAGTTACTCGAATGGCCTTATGGAGGAGCTGTTTTTT.